This entry describes one TCR beta chain. This sample is part of a study of blood T cell repertoires in COVID-19. Study at large: Spain, Italy and the United States supplied samples that represented acute and convalescent COVID-19. From T cells, B-cell-depleted T cells, or PBMCs came the material, which was cDNA or gDNA.

Participants reported their clinical history, and cohort assignment relied on those reports. CDR3 size: 15 residues. Germline assignment: CDR1 SGHDT and CDR2 YYEEEE. Germline trimming cut 2 bases from V and 4 bases from J; bases unmatched to any gene: 5. Original methodology: Researchers report that nucleated cell counts were estimated from reference gene primer amplification. The protocol was immunoSEQ multiplex PCR, while the TCRdb copy is restricted to in-frame clones and leaves out a portion. The DNA gave D and trimming, while V, J and clone size come from that table. The sample holds more than 350,000 clones, approximately 91% seen once.

Sequenced: PBMCs or T cells enriched from blood (not recorded which). The J gene is TRBJ2-3, the V gene TRBV5-6; 9 bases align to TRBD1. The sequence derives from a woman under 30 who had been exposed to COVID-19. CDR3 DNA: TGTGCCAGCAGCTTTGGAACAGGGGGCGCAGATACGCAGTATTTT. Translation: CASSFGTGGADTQYF.